The clone carrying this T cell receptor (beta chain) was observed a few times. Its antigen is unknown. Listed TCR primers, together with previously described methods, were used for the bulk TCR libraries. TCRdb re-called the PCR reads through MiXCR, storing one row per CDR3 protein. The sample includes about 500,000 distinct CDR3 sequences, approximately 25% of them seen just once. The entry originates in a study of molecular identifiers for immune sequencing clone quantification. Study-level background: Sequencing covered four of five parts into which replicate RNA from about 20,000 or 100,000 naive CD8 cells was split.

The V gene's germline CDR1 is DFQATT and CDR2 SNEGSKA (reference sequence). The CDR3 covers 13 residues. V was pared by 6 bases and J by 9 bases, with 18 bases between. Study conclusions and caveats: Barcode sharing among identical TCR molecules could make large clones appear smaller.

Sequenced material: naive CD8+ T cells from blood, with Jurkat cell RNA spiked in. Subset denoted: FACS-sorted CD8+CD4-CCR7+CD45RA+ naive T cells. The origin of this receptor is a human donor in good health. Some libraries in this study had Jurkat cell RNA spiked in. This chain uses TRBV20-1 with TRBJ2-4; tentatively, D is TRBD2 (6 bases). In DNA, the CDR3 is TGCAGTGCCCGGGGCGGGGCCCCTAGCATTCAGTACTTC. Translation: CSARGGAPSIQYF.